This TCR beta chain was identified during a study of T-cell reconstitution after alpha-beta-depleted transplantation in children. This clonotype was detected a few times. Trimming left V 10 bases short and J 8 bases short, with 11 bases between. There are 10 residues in the CDR3. Germline V CDR1 and CDR2: ENHRY, SYGVKD. Preparation of the TCRbeta library used unique molecular identifiers. Each CDR3 protein is one row after TCRdb ran MiXCR on the PCR reads. This repertoire shows approximately 270,000 distinct CDR3 sequences, over 8% found once; its top ten account for about 9.5%. This clonotype was obtained from a human donor who donated a stem cell graft to a child with SCID. This sequence joins TRBV10-3 and TRBJ1-1, with a tentative D call TRBD1 (5 bases). Sequences were derived from PBMCs from the stem cell graft donor, sampled from the stem cell graft. The chain's CDR3 is CATSDREAFF. Here the CDR3 DNA reads TGTGCCACTTCTGACAGAGAAGCTTTCTTT.